The rows below give T cell receptor beta chains drawn from one sample of a study of T cells in Graves' hyperthyroidism and ophthalmopathy. From the multiplex PCR reads, TCRdb called clonotypes with MiXCR, one entry per CDR3 protein. The repertoire includes hundreds of thousands of distinct CDR3 sequences, under 45% of them detected once, and around 30% sits in the top ten. The material sequenced was blood. The receptors were sampled from a woman aged 40 to 50 with Graves' hyperthyroidism. Both conserved end residues are part of each CDR3. D genes are given only for firm matches. The size of a clone is reported for some rows only, either as once, few or many, or as a class for expanded clones.

CDR3 protein: CASRPLEAGVLKQYF; CDR3 DNA: TGTGCCAGCAGGCCCCTGGAAGCGGGGGTTTTGAAGCAGTACTTC; D gene: TRBD2; clone size: .; J gene: TRBJ2-7; CDR3 length: 15; V gene: TRBV7-8
CDR3 protein: CASSQPDKPSNYGYTF; CDR3 DNA: TGCGCCAGCAGCCAACCCGACAAACCGAGCAACTATGGCTACACCTTC; D gene: .; clone size: .; J gene: TRBJ1-2; CDR3 length: 16; V gene: TRBV4-1
CDR3 protein: CASSTEGLLTIYEQYF; CDR3 DNA: TGTGCCAGCAGTACGGAAGGGCTTCTGACGATCTACGAGCAGTACTTC; D gene: .; clone size: .; J gene: TRBJ2-7; CDR3 length: 16; V gene: TRBV12-3/TRBV12-4
CDR3 protein: CASSRQGVNGNTIYF; CDR3 DNA: TGTGCCAGCAGCCGACAGGGGGTTAACGGAAACACCATATATTTT; D gene: TRBD1; clone size: few; J gene: TRBJ1-3; CDR3 length: 15; V gene: TRBV11-3
CDR3 protein: CATSTRAENTEAFF; CDR3 DNA: TGTGCCACCAGCACCAGGGCGGAGAACACTGAAGCTTTCTTT; D gene: .; clone size: many; J gene: TRBJ1-1; CDR3 length: 14; V gene: TRBV15
CDR3 protein: CASSGGLLGVWAQHF; CDR3 DNA: TGTGCCAGCAGTGGAGGACTCCTGGGCGTTTGGGCCCAGCATTTT; D gene: .; clone size: .; J gene: TRBJ1-5; CDR3 length: 15; V gene: TRBV6-6
CDR3 protein: CASSLDRGDTQYF; CDR3 DNA: TGTGCCAGCAGCTTAGATCGGGGAGATACGCAGTATTTT; D gene: .; clone size: few; J gene: TRBJ2-3; CDR3 length: 13; V gene: TRBV7-3
CDR3 protein: CSARDTKFYEQYF; CDR3 DNA: TGCAGTGCTAGAGATACCAAATTCTACGAGCAGTACTTC; D gene: .; clone size: .; J gene: TRBJ2-7; CDR3 length: 13; V gene: TRBV20-1
CDR3 protein: CASNLGVRGASPLHF; CDR3 DNA: TGTGCCAGCAACTTAGGAGTCAGGGGTGCTTCACCCCTCCACTTT; D gene: .; clone size: .; J gene: TRBJ1-6; CDR3 length: 15; V gene: TRBV2
CDR3 protein: CASRPGQTGNTIYF; CDR3 DNA: TGTGCCAGCAGGCCGGGACAAACTGGAAACACCATATATTTT; D gene: .; clone size: many; J gene: TRBJ1-3; CDR3 length: 14; V gene: TRBV7-2
CDR3 protein: CASSFNTGQGTSNGYTF; CDR3 DNA: TGTGCCAGCAGCTTTAATACGGGACAGGGAACCTCGAATGGCTACACCTTC; D gene: TRBD1; clone size: few; J gene: TRBJ1-2; CDR3 length: 17; V gene: TRBV7-2
CDR3 protein: CATSDSGYTEAFF; CDR3 DNA: TGTGCCACCAGTGATTCTGGGTACACTGAAGCTTTCTTT; D gene: .; clone size: .; J gene: TRBJ1-1; CDR3 length: 13; V gene: TRBV24-1
CDR3 protein: CASSSILEQGPSTGELFF; CDR3 DNA: TGTGCCAGCAGCTCGATTTTAGAACAGGGCCCCTCAACCGGGGAGCTGTTTTTT; D gene: .; clone size: .; J gene: TRBJ2-2; CDR3 length: 18; V gene: TRBV7-6
CDR3 protein: CASAGLATNEKLFF; CDR3 DNA: TGTGCCAGCGCGGGTCTTGCAACTAATGAAAAACTGTTTTTT; D gene: .; clone size: few; J gene: TRBJ1-4; CDR3 length: 14; V gene: TRBV6-2/TRBV6-3
CDR3 protein: CASSDPGGADYGYTF; CDR3 DNA: TGCGCCAGCAGCGACCCCGGGGGCGCTGACTATGGCTACACCTTC; D gene: .; clone size: many; J gene: TRBJ1-2; CDR3 length: 15; V gene: TRBV10-2
CDR3 protein: CSARESFSYGYTF; CDR3 DNA: TGCAGTGCTAGAGAAAGTTTTAGCTATGGCTACACCTTC; D gene: .; clone size: many; J gene: TRBJ1-2; CDR3 length: 13; V gene: TRBV20-1
CDR3 protein: CASSLDSGGPRETQYF; CDR3 DNA: TGTGCCAGCAGCTTAGATTCTGGGGGGCCTAGGGAGACCCAGTACTTC; D gene: .; clone size: .; J gene: TRBJ2-5; CDR3 length: 16; V gene: TRBV11-2
CDR3 protein: CASSYSIFGNQPQHF; CDR3 DNA: TGTGCCAGCAGTTACTCGATCTTTGGCAATCAGCCCCAGCATTTT; D gene: .; clone size: few; J gene: TRBJ1-5; CDR3 length: 15; V gene: TRBV6-5
CDR3 protein: CASSLSAGGSRSYEQYF; CDR3 DNA: TGTGCCAGCAGTTTATCGGCGGGTGGCAGCCGCTCCTACGAGCAGTACTTC; D gene: .; clone size: .; J gene: TRBJ2-7; CDR3 length: 17; V gene: TRBV13
CDR3 protein: CASSPGTSWTEAFF; CDR3 DNA: TGTGCCAGCAGCCCAGGGACCTCGTGGACTGAAGCTTTCTTT; D gene: .; clone size: few; J gene: TRBJ1-1; CDR3 length: 14; V gene: TRBV7-9
CDR3 protein: CASTDPGTGAKGGNQPQHF; CDR3 DNA: TGTGCCAGCACCGATCCCGGGACAGGGGCAAAGGGTGGCAATCAGCCCCAGCATTTT; D gene: TRBD1; clone size: few; J gene: TRBJ1-5; CDR3 length: 19; V gene: TRBV12-3/TRBV12-4
CDR3 protein: CASSQDLGRPWGYGYTF; CDR3 DNA: TGCGCCAGCAGCCAAGATTTGGGACGTCCCTGGGGGTATGGCTACACCTTC; D gene: .; clone size: .; J gene: TRBJ1-2; CDR3 length: 17; V gene: TRBV4-3
CDR3 protein: CASSLTSYRNGEETQYF; CDR3 DNA: TGTGCCAGCAGCTTAACTAGTTACCGGAATGGGGAGGAGACCCAGTACTTC; D gene: .; clone size: .; J gene: TRBJ2-5; CDR3 length: 17; V gene: TRBV7-2
CDR3 protein: CASSATGTENTEAFF; CDR3 DNA: TGTGCCAGCAGCGCAACCGGGACAGAGAACACTGAAGCTTTCTTT; D gene: TRBD1; clone size: .; J gene: TRBJ1-1; CDR3 length: 15; V gene: TRBV11-2
CDR3 protein: CASRFQGANKKLFF; CDR3 DNA: TGTGCCAGCAGATTTCAGGGAGCTAATAAAAAACTGTTTTTT; D gene: .; clone size: .; J gene: TRBJ1-4; CDR3 length: 14; V gene: TRBV10-3
CDR3 protein: CASSFEARTTGRFEAFF; CDR3 DNA: TGTGCCAGCAGCTTTGAGGCTCGGACGACAGGGCGATTTGAAGCTTTCTTT; D gene: TRBD1; clone size: .; J gene: TRBJ1-1; CDR3 length: 17; V gene: TRBV7-9
CDR3 protein: CASSLAGQVSYGYTF; CDR3 DNA: TGTGCCAGCAGCTTAGCAGGGCAGGTTAGCTATGGCTACACCTTC; D gene: .; clone size: many; J gene: TRBJ1-2; CDR3 length: 15; V gene: TRBV7-9
CDR3 protein: CASSYYREQYF; CDR3 DNA: TGTGCCAGCAGTTACTATCGCGAGCAGTACTTC; D gene: .; clone size: few; J gene: TRBJ2-7; CDR3 length: 11; V gene: TRBV6-2/TRBV6-3
CDR3 protein: CASSIGVRGEKLFF; CDR3 DNA: TGTGCCAGTAGTATAGGAGTAAGGGGAGAAAAACTGTTTTTT; D gene: .; clone size: .; J gene: TRBJ1-4; CDR3 length: 14; V gene: TRBV19
CDR3 protein: CASSPDRDSPLHF; CDR3 DNA: TGTGCCAGCAGCCCCGACAGGGATTCACCCCTCCACTTT; D gene: TRBD1; clone size: many; J gene: TRBJ1-6; CDR3 length: 13; V gene: TRBV7-3
CDR3 protein: CSAHAEGVTLNQPQHF; CDR3 DNA: TGCAGTGCTCACGCCGAGGGGGTCACCCTTAATCAGCCCCAGCATTTT; D gene: .; clone size: .; J gene: TRBJ1-5; CDR3 length: 16; V gene: TRBV20-1
CDR3 protein: CASSARTSDLYEQYF; CDR3 DNA: TGTGCCAGCAGTGCTCGAACTAGCGACCTCTACGAGCAGTACTTC; D gene: TRBD2; clone size: many; J gene: TRBJ2-7; CDR3 length: 15; V gene: TRBV25-1
CDR3 protein: CASRRTGSGNTEAFF; CDR3 DNA: TGTGCCAGCAGGCGGACAGGGTCAGGAAACACTGAAGCTTTCTTT; D gene: TRBD1; clone size: .; J gene: TRBJ1-1; CDR3 length: 15; V gene: TRBV27
CDR3 protein: CASSLESSPLDRAETYEQYF; CDR3 DNA: TGTGCCAGCAGCTTAGAATCCTCCCCCCTGGACAGGGCGGAAACCTACGAGCAGTACTTC; D gene: TRBD1; clone size: .; J gene: TRBJ2-7; CDR3 length: 20; V gene: TRBV7-8
CDR3 protein: CASGVYYDSADHEQYF; CDR3 DNA: TGTGCTAGTGGTGTCTACTATGACAGCGCCGATCACGAGCAGTACTTC; D gene: .; clone size: .; J gene: TRBJ2-7; CDR3 length: 16; V gene: TRBV12-5
CDR3 protein: CASSGQYF; CDR3 DNA: TGTGCCAGCAGTGGGCAGTACTTC; D gene: .; clone size: .; J gene: TRBJ2-7; CDR3 length: 8; V gene: TRBV2
CDR3 protein: CSVDNVGQGNQPQHF; CDR3 DNA: TGCAGCGTTGATAATGTGGGACAGGGCAATCAGCCCCAGCATTTT; D gene: TRBD1; clone size: many; J gene: TRBJ1-5; CDR3 length: 15; V gene: TRBV29-1
CDR3 protein: CATRVSGARSYGYTF; CDR3 DNA: TGTGCCACCCGAGTAAGCGGGGCGCGATCCTATGGCTACACCTTC; D gene: .; clone size: many; J gene: TRBJ1-2; CDR3 length: 15; V gene: TRBV19
CDR3 protein: CASSRGTSATEAFF; CDR3 DNA: TGTGCCAGCAGCCGCGGGACGTCGGCCACTGAAGCTTTCTTT; D gene: .; clone size: few; J gene: TRBJ1-1; CDR3 length: 14; V gene: TRBV6-2/TRBV6-3
CDR3 protein: CSARTNGQGERETQYF; CDR3 DNA: TGCAGTGCTAGAACCAATGGACAGGGAGAGAGGGAGACCCAGTACTTC; D gene: TRBD1; clone size: .; J gene: TRBJ2-5; CDR3 length: 16; V gene: TRBV20-1
CDR3 protein: CASSDNTGTYERYF; CDR3 DNA: TGTGCCAGCAGTGATAATACAGGGACCTACGAGCGGTACTTC; D gene: .; clone size: .; J gene: TRBJ2-7; CDR3 length: 14; V gene: TRBV2
CDR3 protein: CASPTGNTDTQYF; CDR3 DNA: TGTGCCAGTCCGACAGGGAACACAGATACGCAGTATTTT; D gene: TRBD1; clone size: .; J gene: TRBJ2-3; CDR3 length: 13; V gene: TRBV2
CDR3 protein: CASSQDDRTALGYTF; CDR3 DNA: TGTGCCAGCAGCCAAGACGACAGGACGGCCTTGGGCTACACCTTC; D gene: .; clone size: .; J gene: TRBJ1-2; CDR3 length: 15; V gene: TRBV12-3/TRBV12-4
CDR3 protein: CSAMGLAFEETQYF; CDR3 DNA: TGCAGTGCTATGGGGCTAGCGTTTGAAGAGACCCAGTACTTC; D gene: .; clone size: once; J gene: TRBJ2-5; CDR3 length: 14; V gene: TRBV20-1
CDR3 protein: CSGGQGYGYTF; CDR3 DNA: TGCAGCGGGGGACAGGGATATGGCTACACCTTC; D gene: TRBD1; clone size: .; J gene: TRBJ1-2; CDR3 length: 11; V gene: TRBV29-1
CDR3 protein: CASSLQGDEKLFF; CDR3 DNA: TGTGCCAGCAGCTTACAGGGAGATGAAAAACTGTTTTTT; D gene: .; clone size: many; J gene: TRBJ1-4; CDR3 length: 13; V gene: TRBV5-4
CDR3 protein: CASNHLNYGYTF; CDR3 DNA: TGTGCCAGCAATCATCTCAACTATGGCTACACCTTC; D gene: .; clone size: .; J gene: TRBJ1-2; CDR3 length: 12; V gene: TRBV6-2/TRBV6-3
CDR3 protein: CASSLVGQGNQPQHF; CDR3 DNA: TGTGCCAGCAGCTTAGTGGGACAGGGAAATCAGCCCCAGCATTTT; D gene: TRBD1; clone size: many; J gene: TRBJ1-5; CDR3 length: 15; V gene: TRBV7-2
CDR3 protein: CASSLYPGLQYEQYF; CDR3 DNA: TGTGCCAGTAGTTTATATCCGGGACTACAATACGAGCAGTACTTC; D gene: TRBD2; clone size: .; J gene: TRBJ2-7; CDR3 length: 15; V gene: TRBV19